The count of the clone carrying this TCR beta chain is one. Sequencing used immunoSEQ multiplex PCR; TCRdb keeps in-frame clones, though not all of them. The table records about 130,000 clones, approximately 91% of them present only once. The data belong to a study of control samples from healthy donors and cancer patients. Sequencing was done on a sample of blood. The source is a man aged 45-65 years in good health.

The CDR3 DNA is TGTGCCAGCAGCTTAGGGGGGACTGAGTCTGGCCAGACCCAGTACTTC. This codes for CASSLGGTESGQTQYF. This chain uses TRBV7-9 with TRBJ2-5; possible D gene TRBD2, 6 bases. V lost 1 base and J 6 bases, leaving 18 bases between the germline ends. This CDR3 has 16 amino acids. Germline CDR1 SEHNR, CDR2 FQNEAQ (reference sequence).